The sequence of this T cell receptor (beta chain) was determined in a study of blood T cell repertoires in COVID-19. Study-wide background: Both acute and convalescent COVID-19 samples were obtained from the United States, Italy and Spain. Sources were T cells, B-cell-depleted T cells, or PBMCs; the material itself was cDNA or gDNA.

Authors' analysis steps: From reference gene primer amplification, estimates of nucleated cell counts were derived. Sequencing was performed with immunoSEQ multiplex PCR; in TCRdb, only in-frame clones are kept and a portion is missing. V and J calls and clone size are given by that table; D and trimming were obtained from the DNA. Here the sample spans about 140,000 clones, around 80% being singletons. This CDR3 has 15 amino acids. Germline lookup yields CDR1 LGHNA and CDR2 YNFKEQ. The V and J ends lost 0 bases and 2 bases respectively, with 10 bases between them. The TCR originated in a man at least 80 years old with acute or convalescent COVID-19. The chain recombines TRBV4-2 with TRBJ2-5; D is perhaps TRBD1 (6 bases). The specimen was peripheral blood. CDR3 residues: CASSQEGAWQETQYF. The DNA for the CDR3 is TGTGCCAGCAGCCAAGAGGGGGCTTGGCAAGAGACCCAGTACTTC.